A selection of T cell receptor beta chains follows, all from one sample in a study of T cell responses to AZD1222 COVID-19 vaccine. Data came from immunoSEQ multiplex PCR; TCRdb stores just in-frame clones and leaves some out. In the table there are around 130,000 clones, more than 85% of which are singletons. Specimen: peripheral blood, collected on day 0 of AZD1222 vaccination. The receptor source for this set is an adult in good health. Both conserved end residues are part of each CDR3. The D gene is left open where the match is weak. Not all rows give a size; the values are once, few, many and, for expanded clones, a class.

TRBV5-1	TRBD1	TRBJ1-4	NA	TGCGCCAGCAGCTTGGCGGGACAGTTTAATGAAAAACTGTTTTTT	CASSLAGQFNEKLFF
TRBV7-3	NA	TRBJ2-7	NA	TGTGCCAGCAGCTCAGGCGTCTCCTACGAGCAGTACTTC	CASSSGVSYEQYF
TRBV6-4	NA	TRBJ1-1	NA	TGTGCCAGCAGTGACTCGGACGGCGCTGAAGCTTTCTTT	CASSDSDGAEAFF
TRBV5-1	TRBD1	TRBJ2-2	NA	TGCGCCAGCAGCAGGACAGGGGGCAACCGGGAGCTGTTTTTT	CASSRTGGNRELFF
TRBV7-3	TRBD2	TRBJ2-7	NA	TGTGCCAGCAGCTTGGATAGCGGGGGCCCGGGTCACGAGCAGTACTTC	CASSLDSGGPGHEQYF
TRBV19	TRBD1	TRBJ2-6	NA	TGTGCCAGTAGTAGCCTAAATATCCTCCCGGCAGGGGGCTCTGGGGCCAACGTCCTGACTTTC	CASSSLNILPAGGSGANVLTF
TRBV10-3	TRBD1	TRBJ2-1	NA	TGTGCCATCAGTGAAACCACGGGACAGCAATACAATGAGCAGTTCTTC	CAISETTGQQYNEQFF
TRBV20-1	TRBD1	TRBJ2-5	NA	TGCAGTGCTAGTCGACAGGGGAGGGAGACCCAGTACTTC	CSASRQGRETQYF
TRBV4-1	TRBD2	TRBJ2-1	NA	TGCGCCAGCAGCCAAGACGAGTTAGCGGGAGTAGGCTACTACAATGAGCAGTTCTTC	CASSQDELAGVGYYNEQFF
TRBV14	TRBD2	TRBJ2-1	NA	TGTGCCAGCAGCCAACGGACTAGTTTGTATAGGGATGAGCAGTTCTTC	CASSQRTSLYRDEQFF
TRBV5-1	NA	TRBJ2-1	few	TGCGCCAGCGGAGGCTTTGATGAGCAGTTCTTC	CASGGFDEQFF
TRBV20-1	NA	TRBJ2-1	once	TGCAGTGCTAGTCGCCATGAGCAGTTCTTC	CSASRHEQFF
TRBV12-3/TRBV12-4	NA	TRBJ1-2	NA	TGTGCCAGCAGTTTGGATGATTTCGGTGGCTACACCTTC	CASSLDDFGGYTF